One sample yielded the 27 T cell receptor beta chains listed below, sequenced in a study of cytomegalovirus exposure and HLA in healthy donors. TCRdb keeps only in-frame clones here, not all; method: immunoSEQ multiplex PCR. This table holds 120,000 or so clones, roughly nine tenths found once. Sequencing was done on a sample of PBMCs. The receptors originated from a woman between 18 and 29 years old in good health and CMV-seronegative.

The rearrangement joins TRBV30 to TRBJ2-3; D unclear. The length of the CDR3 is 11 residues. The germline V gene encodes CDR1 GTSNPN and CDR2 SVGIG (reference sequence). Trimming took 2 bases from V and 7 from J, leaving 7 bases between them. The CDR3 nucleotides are TGTGCCTGGAGTCCAACACATACGCAGTATTTT. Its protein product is CAWSPTHTQYF.

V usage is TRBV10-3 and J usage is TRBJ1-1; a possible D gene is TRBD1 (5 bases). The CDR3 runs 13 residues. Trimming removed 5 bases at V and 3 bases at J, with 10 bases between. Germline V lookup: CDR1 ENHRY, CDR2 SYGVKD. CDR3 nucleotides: TGTGCCATCAGTCAGATCAGGGACACTGAAGCTTTCTTT. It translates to CAISQIRDTEAFF.

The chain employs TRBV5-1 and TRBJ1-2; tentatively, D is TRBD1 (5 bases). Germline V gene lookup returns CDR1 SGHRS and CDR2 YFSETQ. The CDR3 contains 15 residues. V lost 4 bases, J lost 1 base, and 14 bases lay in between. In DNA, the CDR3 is TGCGCCAGCAGCACCGGGACTGTGTTTAACTATGGCTACACCTTC. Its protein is CASSTGTVFNYGYTF.

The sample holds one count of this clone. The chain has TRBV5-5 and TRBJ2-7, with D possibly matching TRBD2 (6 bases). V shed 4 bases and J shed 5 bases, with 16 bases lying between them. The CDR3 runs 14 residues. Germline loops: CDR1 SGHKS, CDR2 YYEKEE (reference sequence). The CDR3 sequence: CASSPRGNAHEQYF. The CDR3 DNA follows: TGTGCCAGCAGCCCCCGCGGGAATGCCCACGAGCAGTACTTC.

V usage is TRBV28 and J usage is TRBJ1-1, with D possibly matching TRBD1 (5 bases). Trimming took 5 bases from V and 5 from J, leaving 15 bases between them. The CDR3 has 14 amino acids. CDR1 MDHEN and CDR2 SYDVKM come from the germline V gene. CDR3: CASSQQGGGTEAFF. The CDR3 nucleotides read TGTGCCAGCAGTCAGCAGGGCGGAGGGACTGAAGCTTTCTTT.

The CDR3 protein is CASSLAAGTGEETQYF. The CDR3 DNA sequence: TGTGCCAGCTCACTCGCCGCCGGGACAGGGGAAGAGACCCAGTACTTC. The chain joins TRBV6-6 to TRBJ2-5; TRBD1 agrees at 10 bases. Germline V gene lookup returns CDR1 MNHNY and CDR2 SVGAGI (reference sequence). This CDR3 is 16 amino acids long. V shed 8 bases, J shed 3 bases, and the junction held 12 bases outside the gene matches.

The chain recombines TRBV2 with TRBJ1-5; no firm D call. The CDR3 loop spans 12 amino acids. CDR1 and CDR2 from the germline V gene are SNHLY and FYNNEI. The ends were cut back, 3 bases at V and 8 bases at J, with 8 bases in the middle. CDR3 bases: TGTGCCAGCAGTGACCCCCGGGAGCCCCAGCATTTT. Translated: CASSDPREPQHF.

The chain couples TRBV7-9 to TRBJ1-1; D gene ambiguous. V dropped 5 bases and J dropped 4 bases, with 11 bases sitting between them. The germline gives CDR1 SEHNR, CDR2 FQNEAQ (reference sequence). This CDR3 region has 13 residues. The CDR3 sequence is CASSPPRSTEAFF. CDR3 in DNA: TGTGCCAGCAGCCCCCCCCGTAGCACTGAAGCTTTCTTT.

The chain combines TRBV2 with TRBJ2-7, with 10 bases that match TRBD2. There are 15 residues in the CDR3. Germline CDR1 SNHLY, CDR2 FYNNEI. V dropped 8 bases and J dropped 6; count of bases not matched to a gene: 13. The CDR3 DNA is TGTGCCAGCTCATCCCGACTAGCGGGTTTGAGCGAGCAGTACTTC. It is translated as CASSSRLAGLSEQYF.

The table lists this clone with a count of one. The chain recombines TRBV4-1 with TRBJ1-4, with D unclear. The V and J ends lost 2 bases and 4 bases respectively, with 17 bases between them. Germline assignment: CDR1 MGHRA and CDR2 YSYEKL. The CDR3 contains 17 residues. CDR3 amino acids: CASSQIRVDSLNEKLFF. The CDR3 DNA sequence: TGCGCCAGCAGCCAAATTCGCGTCGACTCGCTTAATGAAAAACTGTTTTTT.

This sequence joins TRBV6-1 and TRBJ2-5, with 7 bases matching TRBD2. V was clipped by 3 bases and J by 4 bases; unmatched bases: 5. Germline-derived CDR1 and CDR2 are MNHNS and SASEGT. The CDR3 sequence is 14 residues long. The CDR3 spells CASSDRGVSETQYF. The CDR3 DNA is TGTGCCAGCAGTGACCGGGGGGTATCAGAGACCCAGTACTTC.

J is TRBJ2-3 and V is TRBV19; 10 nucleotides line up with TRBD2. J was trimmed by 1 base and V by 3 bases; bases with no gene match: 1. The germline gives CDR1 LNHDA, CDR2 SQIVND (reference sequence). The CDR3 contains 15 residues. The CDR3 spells CASSILAGGTDTQYF. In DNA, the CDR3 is TGTGCCAGTAGTATTCTAGCGGGAGGCACAGATACGCAGTATTTT.

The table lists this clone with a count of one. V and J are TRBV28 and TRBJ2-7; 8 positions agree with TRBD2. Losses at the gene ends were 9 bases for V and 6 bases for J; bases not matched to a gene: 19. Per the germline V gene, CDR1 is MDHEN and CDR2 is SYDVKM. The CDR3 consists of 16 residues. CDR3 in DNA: TGTGCCAGTAACCAGGTCGGGGGGGGCATGGAAGGCGAGCAGTACGTC. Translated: CASNQVGGGMEGEQYV.

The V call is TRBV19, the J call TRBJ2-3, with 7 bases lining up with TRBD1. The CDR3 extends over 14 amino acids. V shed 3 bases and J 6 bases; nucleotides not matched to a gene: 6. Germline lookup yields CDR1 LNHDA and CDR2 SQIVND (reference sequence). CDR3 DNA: TGTGCCAGTAGTATGGACCACAGGGGCGATACGCAGTATTTT. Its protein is CASSMDHRGDTQYF.

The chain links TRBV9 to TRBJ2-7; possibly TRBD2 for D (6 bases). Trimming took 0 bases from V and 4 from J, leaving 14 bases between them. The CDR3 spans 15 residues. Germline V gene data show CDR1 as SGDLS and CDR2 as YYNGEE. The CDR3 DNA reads TGTGCCAGCAGCGTAGCGCCTAGCGATAATTACGAGCAGTACTTC. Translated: CASSVAPSDNYEQYF.

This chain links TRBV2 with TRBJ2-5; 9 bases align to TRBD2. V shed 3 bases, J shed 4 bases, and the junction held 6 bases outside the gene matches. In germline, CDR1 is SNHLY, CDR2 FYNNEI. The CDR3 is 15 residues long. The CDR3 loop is CASSESSGGRETQYF. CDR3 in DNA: TGTGCCAGCAGTGAGTCCAGCGGGGGGAGAGAGACCCAGTACTTC.

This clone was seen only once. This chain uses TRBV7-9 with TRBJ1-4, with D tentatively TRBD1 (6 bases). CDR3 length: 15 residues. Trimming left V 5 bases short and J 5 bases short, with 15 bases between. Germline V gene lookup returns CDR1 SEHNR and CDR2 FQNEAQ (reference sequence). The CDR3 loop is CASSAGQGKNEKLFF. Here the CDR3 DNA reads TGTGCCAGCAGCGCAGGGCAGGGGAAAAATGAAAAACTGTTTTTT.

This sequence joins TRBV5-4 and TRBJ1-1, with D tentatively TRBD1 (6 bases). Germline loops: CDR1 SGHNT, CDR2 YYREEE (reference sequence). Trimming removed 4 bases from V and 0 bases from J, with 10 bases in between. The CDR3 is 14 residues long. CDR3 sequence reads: CASSVGQMNTEAFF. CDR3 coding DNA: TGTGCCAGCAGCGTAGGACAGATGAACACTGAAGCTTTCTTT.

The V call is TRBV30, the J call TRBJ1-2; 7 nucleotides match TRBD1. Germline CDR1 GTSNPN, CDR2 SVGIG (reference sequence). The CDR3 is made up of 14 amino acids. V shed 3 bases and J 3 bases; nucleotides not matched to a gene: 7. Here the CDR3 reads CAWRRQGSDYGYTF. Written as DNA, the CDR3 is TGTGCCTGGAGGAGACAGGGAAGTGACTATGGCTACACCTTC. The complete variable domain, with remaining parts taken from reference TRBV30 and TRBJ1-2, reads SQTIHQWPATLVQPVGSPLSLECTVEGTSNPNLYWYRQAAGRGLQLLFYSVGIGQISSEVPQNLSASRPQDRQFILSSKKLLLSDSGFYLCAWRRQGSDYGYTFGSGTRLTVV.

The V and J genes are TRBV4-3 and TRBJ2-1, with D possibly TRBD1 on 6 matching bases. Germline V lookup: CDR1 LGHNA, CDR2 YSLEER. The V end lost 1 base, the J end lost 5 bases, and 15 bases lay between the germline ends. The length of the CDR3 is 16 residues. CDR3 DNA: TGCGCCAGCAGCCAAGGGTCTGCAGGGGACAACAATGAGCAGTTCTTC. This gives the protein CASSQGSAGDNNEQFF.

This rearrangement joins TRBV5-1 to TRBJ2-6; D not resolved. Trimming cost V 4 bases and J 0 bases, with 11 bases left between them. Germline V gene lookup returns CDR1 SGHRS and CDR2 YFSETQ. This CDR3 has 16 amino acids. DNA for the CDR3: TGCGCCAGCAGCGGAAACCAGGACTCTGGGGCCAACGTCCTGACTTTC. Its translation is CASSGNQDSGANVLTF.

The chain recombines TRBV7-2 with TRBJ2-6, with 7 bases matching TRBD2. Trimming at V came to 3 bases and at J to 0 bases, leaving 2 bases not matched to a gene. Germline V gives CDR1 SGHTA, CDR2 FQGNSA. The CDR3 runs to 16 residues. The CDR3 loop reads CASSFSGGSGANVLTF. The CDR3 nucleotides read TGTGCCAGCAGCTTTTCGGGGGGCTCTGGGGCCAACGTCCTGACTTTC.

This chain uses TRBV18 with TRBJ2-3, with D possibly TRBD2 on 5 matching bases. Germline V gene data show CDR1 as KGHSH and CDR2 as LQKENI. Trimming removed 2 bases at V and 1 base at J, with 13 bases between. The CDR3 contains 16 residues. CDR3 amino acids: CASSPRVSDGTDTQYF. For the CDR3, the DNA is TGTGCCAGCTCACCAAGGGTTAGCGACGGCACAGATACGCAGTATTTT.

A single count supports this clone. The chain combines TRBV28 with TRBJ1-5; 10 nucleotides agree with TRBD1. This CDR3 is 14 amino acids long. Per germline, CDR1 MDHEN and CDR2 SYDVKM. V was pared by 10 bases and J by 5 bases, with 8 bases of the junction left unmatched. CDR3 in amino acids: CATNRDRGDQPQHF. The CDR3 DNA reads TGTGCCACAAACCGGGACAGGGGCGATCAGCCCCAGCATTTT.

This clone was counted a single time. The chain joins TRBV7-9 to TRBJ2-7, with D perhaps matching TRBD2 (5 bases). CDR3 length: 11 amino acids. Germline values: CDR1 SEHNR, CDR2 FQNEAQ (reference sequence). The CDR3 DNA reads TGTGCGCGGTACGAAGGGAGTAGAAAGTACTTC. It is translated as CARYEGSRKYF.

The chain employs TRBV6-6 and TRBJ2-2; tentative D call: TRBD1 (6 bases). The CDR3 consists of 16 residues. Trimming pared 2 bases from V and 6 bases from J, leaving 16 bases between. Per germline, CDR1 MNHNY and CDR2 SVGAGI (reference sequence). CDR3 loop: CASSYQNRVLAGELFF. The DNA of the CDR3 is TGTGCCAGCAGTTACCAGAACAGGGTATTGGCCGGGGAGCTGTTTTTT.

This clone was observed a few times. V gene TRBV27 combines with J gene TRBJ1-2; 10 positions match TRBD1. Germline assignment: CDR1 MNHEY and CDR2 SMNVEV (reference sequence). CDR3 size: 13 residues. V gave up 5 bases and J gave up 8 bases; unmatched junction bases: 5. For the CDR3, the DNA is TGTGCCAGCAGTCGGGGGACAGGGGTCGGCTACACCTTC. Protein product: CASSRGTGVGYTF.